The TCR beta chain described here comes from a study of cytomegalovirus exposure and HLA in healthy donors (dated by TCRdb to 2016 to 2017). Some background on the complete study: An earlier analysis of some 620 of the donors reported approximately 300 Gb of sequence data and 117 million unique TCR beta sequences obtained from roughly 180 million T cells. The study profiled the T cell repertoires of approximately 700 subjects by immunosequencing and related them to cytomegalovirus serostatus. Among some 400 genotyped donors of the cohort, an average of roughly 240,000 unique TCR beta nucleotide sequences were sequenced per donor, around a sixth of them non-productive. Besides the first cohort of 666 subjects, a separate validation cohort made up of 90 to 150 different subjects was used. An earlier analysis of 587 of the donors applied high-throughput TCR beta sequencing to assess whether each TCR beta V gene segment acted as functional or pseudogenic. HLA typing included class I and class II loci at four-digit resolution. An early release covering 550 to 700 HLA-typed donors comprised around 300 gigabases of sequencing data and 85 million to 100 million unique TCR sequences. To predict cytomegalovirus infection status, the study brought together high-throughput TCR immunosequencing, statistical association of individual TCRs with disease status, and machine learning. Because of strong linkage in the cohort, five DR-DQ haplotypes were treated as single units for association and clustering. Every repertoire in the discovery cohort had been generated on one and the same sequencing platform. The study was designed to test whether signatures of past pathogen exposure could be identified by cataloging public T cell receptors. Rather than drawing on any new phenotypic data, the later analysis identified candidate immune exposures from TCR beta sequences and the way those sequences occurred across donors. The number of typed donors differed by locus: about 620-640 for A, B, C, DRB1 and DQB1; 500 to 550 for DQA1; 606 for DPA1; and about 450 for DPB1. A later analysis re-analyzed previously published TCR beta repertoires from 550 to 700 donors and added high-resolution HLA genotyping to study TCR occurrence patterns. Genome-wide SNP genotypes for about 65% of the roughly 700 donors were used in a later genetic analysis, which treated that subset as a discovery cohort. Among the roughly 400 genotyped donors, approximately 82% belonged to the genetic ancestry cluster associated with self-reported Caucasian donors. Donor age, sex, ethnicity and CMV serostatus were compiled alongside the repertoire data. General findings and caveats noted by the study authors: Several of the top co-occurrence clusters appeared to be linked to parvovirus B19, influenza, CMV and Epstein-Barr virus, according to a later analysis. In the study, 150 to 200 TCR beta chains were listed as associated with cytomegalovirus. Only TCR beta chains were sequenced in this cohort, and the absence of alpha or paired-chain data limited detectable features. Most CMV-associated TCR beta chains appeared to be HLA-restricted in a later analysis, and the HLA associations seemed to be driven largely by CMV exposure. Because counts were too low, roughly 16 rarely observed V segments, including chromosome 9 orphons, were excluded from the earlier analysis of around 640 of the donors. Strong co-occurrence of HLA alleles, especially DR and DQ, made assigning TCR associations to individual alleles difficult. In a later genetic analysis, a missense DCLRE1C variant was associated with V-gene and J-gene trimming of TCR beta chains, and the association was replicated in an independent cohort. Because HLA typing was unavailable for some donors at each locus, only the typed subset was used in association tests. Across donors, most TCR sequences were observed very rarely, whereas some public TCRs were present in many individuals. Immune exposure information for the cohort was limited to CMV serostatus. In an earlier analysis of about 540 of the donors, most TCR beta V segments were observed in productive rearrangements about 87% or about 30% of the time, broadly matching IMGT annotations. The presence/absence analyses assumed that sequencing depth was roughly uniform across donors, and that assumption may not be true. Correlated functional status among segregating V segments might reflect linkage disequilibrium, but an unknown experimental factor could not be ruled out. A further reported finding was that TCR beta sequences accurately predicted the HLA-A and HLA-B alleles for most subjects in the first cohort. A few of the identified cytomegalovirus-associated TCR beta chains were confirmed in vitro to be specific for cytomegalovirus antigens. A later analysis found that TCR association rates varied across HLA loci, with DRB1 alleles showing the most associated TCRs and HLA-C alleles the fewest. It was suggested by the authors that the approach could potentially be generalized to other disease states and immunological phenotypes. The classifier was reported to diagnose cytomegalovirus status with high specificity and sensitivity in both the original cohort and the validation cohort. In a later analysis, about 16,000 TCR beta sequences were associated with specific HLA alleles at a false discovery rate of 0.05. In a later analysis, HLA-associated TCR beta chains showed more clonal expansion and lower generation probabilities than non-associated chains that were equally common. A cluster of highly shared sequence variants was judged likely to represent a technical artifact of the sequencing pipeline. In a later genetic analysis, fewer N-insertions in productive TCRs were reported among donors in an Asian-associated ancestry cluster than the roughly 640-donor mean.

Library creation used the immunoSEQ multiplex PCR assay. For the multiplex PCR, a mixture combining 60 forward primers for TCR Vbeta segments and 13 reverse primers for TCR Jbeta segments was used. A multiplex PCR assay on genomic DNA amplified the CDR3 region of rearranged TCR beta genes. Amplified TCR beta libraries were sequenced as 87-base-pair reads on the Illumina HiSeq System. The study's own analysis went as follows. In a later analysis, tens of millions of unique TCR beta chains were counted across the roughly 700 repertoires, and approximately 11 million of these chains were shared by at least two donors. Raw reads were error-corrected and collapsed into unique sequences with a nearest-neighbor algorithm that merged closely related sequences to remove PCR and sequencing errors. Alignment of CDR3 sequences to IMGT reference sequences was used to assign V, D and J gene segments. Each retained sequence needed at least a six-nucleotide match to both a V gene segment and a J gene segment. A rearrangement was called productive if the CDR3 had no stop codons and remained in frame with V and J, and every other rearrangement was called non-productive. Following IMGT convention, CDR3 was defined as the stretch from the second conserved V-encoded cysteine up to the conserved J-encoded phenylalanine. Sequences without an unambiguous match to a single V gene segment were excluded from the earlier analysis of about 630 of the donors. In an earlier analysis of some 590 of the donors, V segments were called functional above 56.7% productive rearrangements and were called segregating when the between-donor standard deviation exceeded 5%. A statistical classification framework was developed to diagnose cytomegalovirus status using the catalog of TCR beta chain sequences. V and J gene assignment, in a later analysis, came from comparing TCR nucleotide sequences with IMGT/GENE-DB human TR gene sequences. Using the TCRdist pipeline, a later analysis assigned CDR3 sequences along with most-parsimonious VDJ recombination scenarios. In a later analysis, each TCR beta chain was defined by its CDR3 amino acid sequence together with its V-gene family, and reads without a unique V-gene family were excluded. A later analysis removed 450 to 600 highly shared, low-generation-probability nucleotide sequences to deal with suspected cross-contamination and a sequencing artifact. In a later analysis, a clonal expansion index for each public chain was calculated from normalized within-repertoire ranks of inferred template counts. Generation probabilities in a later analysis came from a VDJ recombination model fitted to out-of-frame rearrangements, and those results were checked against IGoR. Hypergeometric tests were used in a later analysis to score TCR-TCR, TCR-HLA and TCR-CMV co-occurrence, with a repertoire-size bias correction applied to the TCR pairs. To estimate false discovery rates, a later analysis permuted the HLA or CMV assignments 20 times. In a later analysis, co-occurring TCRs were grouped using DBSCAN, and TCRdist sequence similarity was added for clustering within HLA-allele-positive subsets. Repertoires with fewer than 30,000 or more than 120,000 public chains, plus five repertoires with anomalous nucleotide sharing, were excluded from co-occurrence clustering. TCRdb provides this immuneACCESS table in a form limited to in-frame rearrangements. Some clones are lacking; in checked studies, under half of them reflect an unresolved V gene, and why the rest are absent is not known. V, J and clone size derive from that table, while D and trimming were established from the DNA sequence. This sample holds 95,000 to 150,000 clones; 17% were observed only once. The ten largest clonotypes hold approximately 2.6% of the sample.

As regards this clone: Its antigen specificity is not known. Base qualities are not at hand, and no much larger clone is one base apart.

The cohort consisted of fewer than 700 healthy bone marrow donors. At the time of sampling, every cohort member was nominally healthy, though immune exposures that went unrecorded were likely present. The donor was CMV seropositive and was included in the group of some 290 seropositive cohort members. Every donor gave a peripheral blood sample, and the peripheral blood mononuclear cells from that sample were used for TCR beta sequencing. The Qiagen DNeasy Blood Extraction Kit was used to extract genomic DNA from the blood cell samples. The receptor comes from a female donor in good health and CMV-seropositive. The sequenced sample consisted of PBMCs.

The CDR3 has the sequence CASSQGLAGGFSYEQYF. The DNA sequence reads TGCGCCAGCAGCCAAGGACTAGCGGGGGGGTTTTCCTACGAGCAGTACTTC. The chain uses TRBV4-3 and TRBJ2-5, with 14 junctional bases fitting TRBD2. Near its end, the DNA agrees better with TRBJ2-7, so the J call may be wrong. For CDR1 and CDR2, the germline V gene lists LGHNA and YSLEER. The CDR3, from cysteine to phenylalanine, totals 17 residues. CDR3 DNA only is kept here, 51 bases in frame from base 1.